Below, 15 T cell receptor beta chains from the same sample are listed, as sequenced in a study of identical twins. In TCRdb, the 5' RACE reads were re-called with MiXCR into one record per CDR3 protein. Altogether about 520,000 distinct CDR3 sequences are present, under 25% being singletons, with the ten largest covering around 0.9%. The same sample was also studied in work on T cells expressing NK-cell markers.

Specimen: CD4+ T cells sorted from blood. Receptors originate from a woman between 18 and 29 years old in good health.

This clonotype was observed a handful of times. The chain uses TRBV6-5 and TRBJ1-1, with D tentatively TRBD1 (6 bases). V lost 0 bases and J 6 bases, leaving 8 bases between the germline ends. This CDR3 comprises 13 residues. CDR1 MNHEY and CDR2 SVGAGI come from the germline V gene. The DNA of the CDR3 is TGTGCCAGCAGTTACTCCTCAGGGGCTGAAGCTTTCTTT. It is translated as CASSYSSGAEAFF.

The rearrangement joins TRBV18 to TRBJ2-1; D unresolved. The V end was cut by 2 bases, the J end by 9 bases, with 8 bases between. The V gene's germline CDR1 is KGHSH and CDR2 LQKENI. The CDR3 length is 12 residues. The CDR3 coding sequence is TGTGCCAGCTCACCATGGATTGGTGAGCAGTTCTTC. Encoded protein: CASSPWIGEQFF.

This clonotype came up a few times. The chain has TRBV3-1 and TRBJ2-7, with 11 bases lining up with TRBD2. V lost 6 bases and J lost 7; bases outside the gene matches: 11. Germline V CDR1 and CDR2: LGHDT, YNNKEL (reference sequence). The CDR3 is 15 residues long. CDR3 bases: TGTGCCAGCAGACCCAGACTAGCGGGGCGGTGGGAGCAGTACTTC. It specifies CASRPRLAGRWEQYF.

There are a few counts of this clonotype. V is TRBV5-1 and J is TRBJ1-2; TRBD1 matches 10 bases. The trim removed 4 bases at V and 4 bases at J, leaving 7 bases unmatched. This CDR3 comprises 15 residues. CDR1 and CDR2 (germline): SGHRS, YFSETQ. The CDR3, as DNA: TGCGCCAGCAGCGTGGGACAGGGGTCGGTCTATGGCTACACCTTC. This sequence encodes CASSVGQGSVYGYTF.

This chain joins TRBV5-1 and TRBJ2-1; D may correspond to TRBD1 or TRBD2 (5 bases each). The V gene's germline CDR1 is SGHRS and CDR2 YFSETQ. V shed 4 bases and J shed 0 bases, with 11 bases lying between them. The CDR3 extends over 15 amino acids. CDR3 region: CASSMGPLSYNEQFF. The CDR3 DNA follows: TGCGCCAGCAGCATGGGACCGCTCTCCTACAATGAGCAGTTCTTC.

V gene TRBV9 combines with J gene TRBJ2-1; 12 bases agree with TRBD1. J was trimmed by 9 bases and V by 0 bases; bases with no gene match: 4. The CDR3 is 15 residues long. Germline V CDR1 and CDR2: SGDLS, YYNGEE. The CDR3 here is CASSVEGQGAFEQFF. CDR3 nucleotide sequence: TGTGCCAGCAGCGTAGAGGGACAGGGGGCATTTGAGCAGTTCTTC.

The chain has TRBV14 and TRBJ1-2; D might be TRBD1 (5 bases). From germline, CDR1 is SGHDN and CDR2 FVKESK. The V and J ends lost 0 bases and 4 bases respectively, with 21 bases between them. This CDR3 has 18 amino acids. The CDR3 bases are TGTGCCAGCAGCCAAGATGTTGGGGGGGTAACACCAGGCTATGGCTACACCTTC. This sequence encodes CASSQDVGGVTPGYGYTF.

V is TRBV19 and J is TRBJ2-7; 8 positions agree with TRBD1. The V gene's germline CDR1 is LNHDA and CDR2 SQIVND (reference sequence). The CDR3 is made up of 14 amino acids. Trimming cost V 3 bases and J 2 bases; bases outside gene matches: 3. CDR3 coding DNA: TGTGCCAGTAGTATCGGGACAGGAGCCTACGAGCAGTACTTC. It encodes CASSIGTGAYEQYF.

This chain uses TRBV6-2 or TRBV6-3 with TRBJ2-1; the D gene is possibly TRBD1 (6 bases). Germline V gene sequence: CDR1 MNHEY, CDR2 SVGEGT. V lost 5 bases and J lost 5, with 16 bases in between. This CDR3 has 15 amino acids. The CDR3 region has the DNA TGTGCCAGCAGTACCGACAGGCCCTGGAACAATGAGCAGTTCTTC. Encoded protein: CASSTDRPWNNEQFF.

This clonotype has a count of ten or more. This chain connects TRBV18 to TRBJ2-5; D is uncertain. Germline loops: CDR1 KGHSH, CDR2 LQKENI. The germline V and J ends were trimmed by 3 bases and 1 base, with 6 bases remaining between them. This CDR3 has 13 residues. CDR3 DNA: TGTGCCAGCTCACCTCCTAGCCAAGAGACCCAGTACTTC. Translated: CASSPPSQETQYF.

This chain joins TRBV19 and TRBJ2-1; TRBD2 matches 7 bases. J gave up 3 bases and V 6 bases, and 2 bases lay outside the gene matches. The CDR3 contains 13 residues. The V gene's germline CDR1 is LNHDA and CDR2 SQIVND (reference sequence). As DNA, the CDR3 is TGTGCCAGTAGGGGGAGGGGCTACAATGAGCAGTTCTTC. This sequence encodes CASRGRGYNEQFF.

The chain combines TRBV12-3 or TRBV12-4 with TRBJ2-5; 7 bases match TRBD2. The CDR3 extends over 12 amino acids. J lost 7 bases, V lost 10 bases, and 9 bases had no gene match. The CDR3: CATRLGEGTQYF. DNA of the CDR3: TGTGCCACGCGACTAGGGGAGGGGACCCAGTACTTC.

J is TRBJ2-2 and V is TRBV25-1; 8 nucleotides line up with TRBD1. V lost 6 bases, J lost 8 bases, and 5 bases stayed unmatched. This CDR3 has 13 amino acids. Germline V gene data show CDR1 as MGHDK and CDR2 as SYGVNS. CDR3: CASSRQGSGELFF. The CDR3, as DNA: TGTGCCAGCAGCAGACAGGGGTCAGGGGAGCTGTTTTTT.

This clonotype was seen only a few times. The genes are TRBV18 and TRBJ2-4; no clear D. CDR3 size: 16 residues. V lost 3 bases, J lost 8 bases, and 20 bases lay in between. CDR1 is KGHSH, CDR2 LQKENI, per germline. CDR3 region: CASSPPAASRGDIQYF. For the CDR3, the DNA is TGTGCCAGCTCACCCCCGGCGGCGAGCAGAGGAGACATTCAGTACTTC. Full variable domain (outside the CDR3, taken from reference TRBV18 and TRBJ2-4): NAGVMQNPRHLVRRRGQEARLRCSPMKGHSHVYWYRQLPEEGLKFMVYLQKENIIDESGMPKERFSAEFPKEGPSILRIQQVVRGDSAAYFCASSPPAASRGDIQYFGAGTRLSVL.

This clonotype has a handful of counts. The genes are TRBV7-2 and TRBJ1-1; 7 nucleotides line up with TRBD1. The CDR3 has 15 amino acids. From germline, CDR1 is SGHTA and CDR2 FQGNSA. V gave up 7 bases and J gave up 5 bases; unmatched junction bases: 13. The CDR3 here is CASKVGQAGWTEAFF. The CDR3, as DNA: TGTGCCAGCAAGGTTGGACAGGCGGGGTGGACTGAAGCTTTCTTT.